This passage covers 3 T cell receptor beta chains from one sample sequenced in a study of cytomegalovirus exposure and HLA in healthy donors. PCR was performed using 60 Vbeta and 13 Jbeta primers. Sequencing used immunoSEQ multiplex PCR; TCRdb keeps in-frame clones, though not all of them. The table has about 120,000 clones, about 80% seen once. Material for sequencing was PBMCs. The receptors were gathered from a man aged 30 to 39 in good health and CMV-seronegative.

J is TRBJ2-7 and V is TRBV6-5, with D tentatively TRBD1 (6 bases). Per germline, CDR1 MNHEY and CDR2 SVGAGI. Trimming pared 0 bases from V and 2 bases from J, leaving 14 bases between. This CDR3 is built from 16 residues. This CDR3 reads CASSYSWGRVTYEQYF. The DNA for the CDR3 is TGTGCCAGCAGTTACTCCTGGGGGCGAGTCACCTACGAGCAGTACTTC.

In its sample, this clone was seen once. The chain is built from TRBV15 and TRBJ2-1; 10 bases map to TRBD1. Germline V CDR1 and CDR2: LNHNV, YYDKDF (reference sequence). CDR3 length equals 15 residues. After removal of 5 bases from V and 7 bases from J, the junction contained 8 bases not matched to a gene. The CDR3 is CATSSRDRGMNEQFF. CDR3 in DNA: TGTGCCACCAGCTCCCGGGACAGGGGTATGAATGAGCAGTTCTTC.

V usage is TRBV19 and J usage is TRBJ1-5; 8 bases align to TRBD1. From germline, CDR1 is LNHDA and CDR2 SQIVND (reference sequence). Germline trimming cut 6 bases from V and 6 bases from J; bases unmatched to any gene: 10. The length of the CDR3 is 15 residues. The CDR3 here is CASSFPRGRGQPQHF. Written as DNA, the CDR3 is TGTGCCAGTAGCTTCCCCAGGGGGCGAGGTCAGCCCCAGCATTTT.